This paragraph covers one T cell receptor (beta chain) sequence. The data were taken from a study of cytomegalovirus exposure and HLA in healthy donors. CDR1 MGHDK and CDR2 SYGVNS come from the germline V gene. The V and J ends lost 1 base and 4 bases respectively, with 14 bases between them. CDR3 length: 17 amino acids. The study ran its PCR with 60 Vbeta and 13 Jbeta primers. Profiling relied on immunoSEQ multiplex PCR, and the TCRdb table lists in-frame clones only, not all of them. This sample's table reports under 50,000 clones. Sequencing input: PBMCs. This rearrangement joins TRBV25-1 to TRBJ1-6; no reliable D call. The receptor was derived from a male donor in good health and CMV-seronegative. The chain's CDR3 is CASSEFFTEPYNSPLHF. CDR3 nucleotides: TGTGCCAGCAGTGAATTTTTTACAGAACCTTATAATTCACCCCTCCACTTT.